The subject of this entry is one T cell receptor (beta chain). What it binds is unknown. These data belong to a study of T cells in localized non-small cell lung cancer. General observations from the study: Analysis by sequencing included only one tumor region, so heterogeneity remains possible. A median of approximately 57 clones ranked among the top 100 in tumor appeared in adjacent lung. Uninvolved adjacent lung had the highest recorded T cell clonality, with tumor below it. A denser population of T cells in blood accompanied longer overall survival.

Trimming removed 5 bases at V and 6 bases at J, with 19 bases between. Germline values: CDR1 SGHTA, CDR2 FQGNSA. This CDR3 spans 16 amino acids. TCRdb's table, derived via immunoSEQ multiplex PCR, lists solely in-frame clones and lacks some. Among over 8,500 clones listed, 70% to 90% were seen once. The sequencing here drew on peripheral blood, taken before any cancer treatment. The sequence derives from a male donor aged 60 or over with stage III lung adenocarcinoma. The chain uses TRBV7-2 and TRBJ1-4; maybe TRBD1 (5 bases). The CDR3 DNA follows: TGTGCCAGCAGCCAAAGAAGGGGCGACGTGGATGAAAAACTGTTTTTT. Amino acid sequence: CASSQRRGDVDEKLFF.